One sample yielded the 31 T cell receptor beta chains listed below, sequenced in a study of blood T cell repertoires in COVID-19. Libraries were prepared by immunoSEQ multiplex PCR; TCRdb keeps only in-frame clonotypes and omits some of them. The sample holds 200,000 to 250,000 clones; roughly 85% are singletons and the top ten take around 3.3%. Sequences were obtained from peripheral blood. The receptors were gathered from a woman over 75 with acute or convalescent COVID-19.

This CDR3 is CASSLGSGTGGDHF. CDR3 DNA sequence: TGTGCCAGCAGCTTGGGCTCCGGGACAGGGGGCGATCATTTT. The chain uses TRBV5-6 and TRBJ1-5; 12 bases line up with TRBD1. V shed 0 bases and J 16 bases; nucleotides not matched to a gene: 8. The CDR3 consists of 14 residues. From germline, CDR1 is SGHDT and CDR2 YYEEEE.

In this sample, this clone turned up once. As DNA, the CDR3 is TGTGCCAGCAGCTTAGATCAGGGCGGCTACACCTTC. Translating it yields CASSLDQGGYTF. The chain uses TRBV7-9 and TRBJ1-2; weak D call: TRBD1 (5 bases). The V end lost 1 base, the J end lost 8 bases, and 8 bases lay between the germline ends. This CDR3 comprises 12 residues. Germline V gene sequence: CDR1 SEHNR, CDR2 FQNEAQ (reference sequence).

This clone was counted once. The chain couples TRBV19 to TRBJ1-2, with D maybe TRBD1 (5 bases). The germline CDR1 and CDR2 sequences are LNHDA and SQIVND (reference sequence). CDR3 length: 14 amino acids. V dropped 5 bases and J dropped 5 bases, with 15 bases sitting between them. CDR3 coding DNA: TGTGCCAGTAGTGAATTGGCAGGGAGGTATGGCTACACCTTC. This translates into CASSELAGRYGYTF.

CDR3 protein: CASSAPGLAGPSTDTQYF. The CDR3 bases are TGCGCCAGCAGCGCTCCGGGACTAGCGGGACCTAGCACAGATACGCAGTATTTT. The chain recombines TRBV4-1 with TRBJ2-3; TRBD2 matches at 13 bases. Germline V gene data show CDR1 as MGHRA and CDR2 as YSYEKL. This CDR3 is built from 18 residues. V trimming: 5 bases; J trimming: 0 bases; junction bases outside the gene matches: 8.

The rearrangement links TRBV7-9 to TRBJ1-4; 10 bases map to TRBD1. This CDR3 has 18 residues. Trimming took 5 bases from V and 4 from J; bases not matched to a gene: 13. CDR1 and CDR2 (germline): SEHNR, FQNEAQ (reference sequence). The CDR3 here is CASSTTGQGWNINEKLFF. The CDR3 DNA reads TGTGCCAGCAGCACCACGGGACAGGGGTGGAATATTAATGAAAAACTGTTTTTT. The entire variable domain, with the rest obtained from reference TRBV7-9 and TRBJ1-4, is as follows: DTGVSQNPRHKITKRGQNVTFRCDPISEHNRLYWYRQTLGQGPEFLTYFQNEAQLEKSRLLSDRFSAERPKGSFSTLEIQRTEQGDSAMYLCASSTTGQGWNINEKLFFGSGTQLSVL.

Here the CDR3 DNA reads TGTGCCAGCAGCTACACGGGGGACGAAGCTTTCTTT. The encoded protein is CASSYTGDEAFF. The chain uses TRBV7-9 and TRBJ1-1; TRBD1 is a possible D gene (5 bases). Germline V gene sequence: CDR1 SEHNR, CDR2 FQNEAQ (reference sequence). The CDR3 extends over 12 amino acids. Trimming cost V 4 bases and J 8 bases, with 11 bases left between them.

This chain connects TRBV7-9 to TRBJ1-2, with 8 bases matching TRBD1. Germline CDR1 SEHNR, CDR2 FQNEAQ (reference sequence). The CDR3 sequence is 14 residues long. V lost 5 bases and J lost 4; bases outside the gene matches: 6. The CDR3 nucleotides are TGTGCCAGCAGCATCGGACAGGGAAGCTATGGCTACACCTTC. Residues: CASSIGQGSYGYTF.

The chain recombines TRBV9 with TRBJ1-4; TRBD1 is a possible D gene (5 bases). The CDR3 runs to 15 residues. Germline V gene lookup returns CDR1 SGDLS and CDR2 YYNGEE. Trimming pared 4 bases from V and 4 bases from J, leaving 14 bases between. CDR3 sequence reads: CASSLRQGDNEKLFF. The CDR3 DNA reads TGTGCCAGCAGCCTCAGGCAGGGCGATAATGAAAAACTGTTTTTT.

The rearrangement links TRBV27 to TRBJ2-2; 12 nucleotides align to TRBD2. This CDR3 has 14 amino acids. Germline CDR1 MNHEY, CDR2 SMNVEV (reference sequence). The ends lost 6 bases at V and 6 bases at J; junction bases unmatched: 2. The CDR3 coding sequence is TGTGCCAGCAGGACTAGCGGGGGTTCCGGGGAGCTGTTTTTT. Translated: CASRTSGGSGELFF.

The chain combines TRBV9 with TRBJ1-3, with 7 bases matching TRBD1. This CDR3 is 17 amino acids long. Trimming cost V 0 bases and J 0 bases; bases outside gene matches: 6. Germline V CDR1 and CDR2: SGDLS, YYNGEE. Written as DNA, the CDR3 is TGTGCCAGCAGCGTAGGCGGACAGGCCAACTCTGGAAACACCATATATTTT. Protein: CASSVGGQANSGNTIYF. Full variable domain (missing parts from reference TRBV9 and TRBJ1-3): DSGVTQTPKHLITATGQRVTLRCSPRSGDLSVYWYQQSLDQGLQFLIQYYNGEERAKGNILERFSAQQFPDLHSELNLSSLELGDSALYFCASSVGGQANSGNTIYFGEGSWLTVV.

The J gene is TRBJ2-5, the V gene TRBV7-8; tentatively, D is TRBD1 (5 bases). This CDR3 comprises 14 residues. Germline CDR1 and CDR2: SGHVS and FQNEAQ. The V end lost 0 bases, the J end lost 5 bases, and 10 bases lay between the germline ends. The CDR3 reads CASSLATGMETQYF. The CDR3 DNA reads TGTGCCAGCAGCTTAGCCACAGGCATGGAGACCCAGTACTTC.

Worth noting for this clone: This same CDR3 is encoded by further DNA sequences in the sample. The J gene is TRBJ1-1, the V gene TRBV12-3 or TRBV12-4; D call uncertain. The CDR3 has 13 residues. Trimming removed 3 bases at V and 0 bases at J, with 5 bases between. In DNA form, the CDR3 reads TGTGCCAGCAGTTTGCAGATGAACACTGAAGCTTTCTTT. This encodes CASSLQMNTEAFF.

This clone appeared a single time. J is TRBJ1-1 and V is TRBV19; D perhaps matches TRBD1 (5 bases). In germline, CDR1 is LNHDA, CDR2 SQIVND (reference sequence). The CDR3 runs to 15 residues. The germline V and J ends were trimmed by 3 bases and 1 base, with 12 bases remaining between them. The CDR3 reads CASSIPGGRNTEAFF. The CDR3 bases are TGTGCCAGTAGTATCCCCGGGGGAAGGAACACTGAAGCTTTCTTT.

The V call is TRBV27, the J call TRBJ1-6; weak D call: TRBD1 (5 bases). Germline CDR1 reads MNHEY; CDR2 reads SMNVEV (reference sequence). CDR3 length: 15 residues. The germline V and J ends were trimmed by 6 bases and 7 bases, with 16 bases remaining between them. The CDR3 DNA reads as TGTGCCAGCAGGGCCGGGACTCTAGGAAATTCACCCCTCCACTTT. Its translation: CASRAGTLGNSPLHF.

The V gene is TRBV7-9, the J gene TRBJ1-1, with a tentative D call TRBD1 (6 bases). The CDR3 has 13 amino acids. Germline values: CDR1 SEHNR, CDR2 FQNEAQ (reference sequence). Trimming removed 4 bases from V and 8 bases from J, with 14 bases in between. CDR3 sequence reads: CASSSRQVAEAFF. CDR3 sequence (DNA): TGTGCCAGCAGCTCCAGACAGGTTGCGGAAGCTTTCTTT. The entire variable domain, with the rest obtained from reference TRBV7-9 and TRBJ1-1, is as follows: DTGVSQNPRHKITKRGQNVTFRCDPISEHNRLYWYRQTLGQGPEFLTYFQNEAQLEKSRLLSDRFSAERPKGSFSTLEIQRTEQGDSAMYLCASSSRQVAEAFFGQGTRLTVV.

The rearrangement links TRBV24-1 to TRBJ1-5; 8 nucleotides line up with TRBD1. Per the germline V gene, CDR1 is KGHDR and CDR2 is SFDVKD. The CDR3 is 16 amino acids. V was pared by 3 bases and J by 2 bases, with 5 bases of the junction left unmatched. CDR3 protein: CATSDPDRGGNQPQHF. The CDR3 coding sequence is TGTGCCACCAGTGATCCCGACAGGGGCGGCAATCAGCCCCAGCATTTT.

Comments on this clone: The same CDR3 also results from other DNA sequences found in this sample. This chain uses TRBV19 with TRBJ2-7; maybe TRBD1 (5 bases). Trimming pared 3 bases from V and 1 base from J, leaving 13 bases between. The germline V gene encodes CDR1 LNHDA and CDR2 SQIVND (reference sequence). The CDR3 runs 15 residues. Here the CDR3 DNA reads TGTGCCAGTAGTATCACAGGCACTACTTCCTACGAGCAGTACTTC. The encoded protein is CASSITGTTSYEQYF.

V gene TRBV28 combines with J gene TRBJ1-5; TRBD1 aligns across 8 bases. V lost 3 bases to trimming and J lost 1 base; unmatched junction nucleotides: 8. Per the germline V gene, CDR1 is MDHEN and CDR2 is SYDVKM. The CDR3 extends over 17 amino acids. The CDR3 loop is CASSFGSGGVSNQPQHF. CDR3 DNA sequence: TGTGCCAGCAGTTTCGGGTCAGGGGGCGTCAGCAATCAGCCCCAGCATTTT.

The chain carries TRBV19 and TRBJ1-6; D is unresolved. Germline lookup yields CDR1 LNHDA and CDR2 SQIVND (reference sequence). Trimming took 0 bases from V and 8 from J, leaving 11 bases between them. This CDR3 comprises 15 residues. CDR3 in DNA: TGTGCCAGTAGTATAGATCTGGCAGTCTATTCACCCCTCCACTTT. It encodes CASSIDLAVYSPLHF.

J is TRBJ1-2 and V is TRBV15; D is unresolved. Trimming took 0 bases from V and 4 from J, leaving 27 bases between them. The CDR3 contains 20 residues. The V gene's germline CDR1 is LNHNV and CDR2 YYDKDF (reference sequence). The CDR3 here is CATSRDYGERVPSTSYGYTF. The CDR3 DNA reads TGTGCCACCAGCAGAGATTATGGGGAGAGGGTTCCGTCTACCTCCTATGGCTACACCTTC.

The chain carries TRBV2 and TRBJ1-6; 9 bases are shared with TRBD1. The CDR3 length is 15 residues. Trimming at V came to 5 bases and at J to 6 bases, leaving 5 bases not matched to a gene. From germline, CDR1 is SNHLY and CDR2 FYNNEI. The CDR3 DNA follows: TGTGCCAGCAGTCTAACAGGGGGCATTAATTCACCCCTCCACTTT. This codes for CASSLTGGINSPLHF.

This clone was counted once. The genes are TRBV4-1 and TRBJ1-2, with 7 bases fitting TRBD1. The CDR3 extends over 15 amino acids. The V gene end was trimmed by 3 bases and the J gene end by 2 bases; junction bases not matched to a gene: 6. The germline CDR1 and CDR2 sequences are MGHRA and YSYEKL. This CDR3 reads CASSHSTGKNYGYTF. CDR3 bases: TGCGCCAGCAGCCATTCGACAGGGAAGAACTATGGCTACACCTTC.

The chain joins TRBV19 to TRBJ1-2, with TRBD1 matching over 11 bases. Germline V gene sequence: CDR1 LNHDA, CDR2 SQIVND (reference sequence). The V gene end was trimmed by 4 bases and the J gene end by 7 bases; junction bases not matched to a gene: 11. CDR3 length equals 16 residues. The CDR3 nucleotides are TGTGCCAGTAGTACCCGGACAGGGGGCCCTCGAGGTGGCTACACCTTC. It yields the protein CASSTRTGGPRGGYTF.

V usage is TRBV18 and J usage is TRBJ2-7, with a weak D call TRBD1 (5 bases). CDR1 KGHSH and CDR2 LQKENI come from the germline V gene. Trimming removed 4 bases at V and 10 bases at J, with 17 bases between. The CDR3 has 13 residues. CDR3 in DNA: TGTGCCAGCTCACAGGGGAAAGCTACGGTACAGTACTTC. It codes for CASSQGKATVQYF. Supplemented by reference TRBV18 and TRBJ2-7, the full variable domain reads NAGVMQNPRHLVRRRGQEARLRCSPMKGHSHVYWYRQLPEEGLKFMVYLQKENIIDESGMPKERFSAEFPKEGPSILRIQQVVRGDSAAYFCASSQGKATVQYFGPGTRLTVT.

This sequence joins TRBV5-4 and TRBJ2-7; 8 bases fit TRBD1. The CDR3 loop spans 16 amino acids. Trimming removed 4 bases from V and 5 bases from J; junction bases left unmatched: 14. Germline-derived CDR1 and CDR2 are SGHNT and YYREEE (reference sequence). The CDR3 DNA reads TGTGCCAGCAGCCTCCCGGGCTTACAGGGGGTCCACGAGCAGTACTTC. Encoded protein: CASSLPGLQGVHEQYF.

The genes are TRBV19 and TRBJ2-5; no clear D. V lost 6 bases to trimming and J lost 3 bases, with 11 bases between them. The germline gives CDR1 LNHDA, CDR2 SQIVND (reference sequence). This CDR3 comprises 13 residues. The CDR3 region is CASSRIGEETQYF. CDR3 sequence (DNA): TGTGCCAGTAGCCGAATAGGAGAAGAGACCCAGTACTTC.

Only one count was recorded for this clone. CDR3 DNA sequence: TGCGCCAGCAGCGGGGGGGATCAGCCCCAGCATTTT. It yields the protein CASSGGDQPQHF. The chain joins TRBV4-1 to TRBJ1-5, with D tentatively TRBD1 (5 bases). Germline CDR1 MGHRA, CDR2 YSYEKL. The CDR3 has 12 amino acids. The V and J ends lost 5 bases and 5 bases respectively, with 7 bases between them.

The chain uses TRBV4-2 and TRBJ2-3; tentative D call: TRBD2 (7 bases). This CDR3 spans 14 amino acids. V was pared by 2 bases and J by 4 bases, with 10 bases between. Germline CDR1 LGHNA, CDR2 YNFKEQ. In DNA form, the CDR3 reads TGTGCCAGCAGCCAACCGGGGGGCGCAGATACGCAGTATTTT. Translation: CASSQPGGADTQYF.

This clone appeared a single time. The genes are TRBV19 and TRBJ1-4, with 8 bases fitting TRBD1. With 4 bases clipped from V and 5 bases from J, the junction kept 6 bases outside the gene matches. The CDR3 spans 15 residues. The V gene's germline CDR1 is LNHDA and CDR2 SQIVND (reference sequence). The CDR3 protein is CASSNRQGTNEKLFF. CDR3 nucleotide sequence: TGTGCCAGTAGTAACCGACAGGGGACGAATGAAAAACTGTTTTTT.

V and J are TRBV7-2 and TRBJ1-2; D is undetermined. Between the trimmed V and J ends, which lost 2 bases and 2 bases, there was a span of 9 bases. This CDR3 contains 14 residues. Germline V gene lookup returns CDR1 SGHTA and CDR2 FQGNSA. The CDR3 sequence: CASSLLPENYGYTF. Here the CDR3 DNA reads TGTGCCAGCAGCTTATTACCGGAGAACTATGGCTACACCTTC.

V gene TRBV5-1 combines with J gene TRBJ1-1; perhaps TRBD1 as D (5 bases). CDR3 length: 15 amino acids. Germline V lookup: CDR1 SGHRS, CDR2 YFSETQ. Trimming removed 0 bases at V and 4 bases at J, with 13 bases between. CDR3 region: CASSLGTGMSTEAFF. CDR3 coding DNA: TGCGCCAGCAGCTTGGGAACAGGTATGAGCACTGAAGCTTTCTTT.